One T cell receptor (beta chain) is described in this entry. The data belong to a study of regulatory T cells in long-lasting Graves disease. Time point indicated: persistent/refractory GD, antithyroid drugs over 5 years with positive TRAb. Making the TCR library involved RNA that had been extracted from PBMCs. This CDR3 comprises 11 residues. CDR1 and CDR2 (germline): MNHEY, SMNVEV (reference sequence). Trimming took off 6 bases at V and 7 bases at J, with 9 bases between the two ends. Investigators prepared the TCR beta libraries by applying iRepertoire HTBI primers and Arm-PCR of CDR3 regions. One entry per CDR3 protein results from TCRdb running MiXCR on the multiplex PCR reads. The repertoire consists of more than 650,000 distinct CDR3 sequences, with approximately 29% occurring once and the leading ten covering about 42%.

This clonotype was obtained from a female donor with Graves disease. Sample: peripheral blood mononuclear cells (PBMCs), taken when the disease was refractory, from a patient treated with antithyroid drugs. V usage is TRBV27 and J usage is TRBJ1-2; D is perhaps TRBD1 (6 bases). CDR3 in DNA: TGTGCCAGCAGGACAGGCTTTGGCTACACCTTC. It yields the protein CASRTGFGYTF.